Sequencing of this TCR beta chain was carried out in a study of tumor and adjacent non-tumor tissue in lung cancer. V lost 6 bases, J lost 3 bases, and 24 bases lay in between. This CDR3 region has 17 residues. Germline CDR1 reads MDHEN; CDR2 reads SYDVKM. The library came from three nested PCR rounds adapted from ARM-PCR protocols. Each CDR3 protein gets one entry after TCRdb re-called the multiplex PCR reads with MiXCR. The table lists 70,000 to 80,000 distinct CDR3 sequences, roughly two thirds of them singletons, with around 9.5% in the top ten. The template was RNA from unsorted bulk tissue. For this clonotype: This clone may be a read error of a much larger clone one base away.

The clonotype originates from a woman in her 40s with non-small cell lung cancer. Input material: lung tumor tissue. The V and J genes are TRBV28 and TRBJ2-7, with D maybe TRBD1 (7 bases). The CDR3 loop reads CASSSSGGTVGGYEQYF. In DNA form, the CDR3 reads TGTGCCAGCAGCTCATCTGGCGGGACAGTGGGCGGCTACGAGCAGTACTTC.